This TCR beta chain stems from a study of T cells in narcolepsy. Study at large: Patients with NT1 or NT2 and healthy control donors were enrolled. Overall study findings and caveats: Autoreactive HCRT-specific and TRIB2-specific clonotypes were marked in same-patient CSF-versus-blood CD4+ comparisons. No autoreactive T cell clone sequences appeared in some memory CD4+ repertoires. Healthy controls reportedly lacked the autoreactive clonotypes serially found in patients' blood.

This CDR3 contains 14 residues. The J segment lost 5 bases and the V segment lost 5 bases, leaving 9 bases of the junction unmatched. Germline CDR1 is SQVTM and CDR2 is ANQGSEA. Concerning this clone itself: The antigen is not known.

Using immunoSEQ multiplex PCR, the repertoire was profiled, and TCRdb retains in-frame clones only, with some absent. The data show tens of thousands of clones, about 87% seen once. The genes are TRBV29-1 and TRBJ1-2, with 9 nucleotides matching TRBD1. The sequence was obtained from a human donor in good health. Sequencing was done on a sample of memory (CD45RA-) CD4+ T cells from blood. CDR3 in amino acids: CSVKIWTGEYGYTF. For the CDR3, the DNA is TGCAGCGTTAAGATCTGGACAGGGGAATATGGCTACACCTTC.